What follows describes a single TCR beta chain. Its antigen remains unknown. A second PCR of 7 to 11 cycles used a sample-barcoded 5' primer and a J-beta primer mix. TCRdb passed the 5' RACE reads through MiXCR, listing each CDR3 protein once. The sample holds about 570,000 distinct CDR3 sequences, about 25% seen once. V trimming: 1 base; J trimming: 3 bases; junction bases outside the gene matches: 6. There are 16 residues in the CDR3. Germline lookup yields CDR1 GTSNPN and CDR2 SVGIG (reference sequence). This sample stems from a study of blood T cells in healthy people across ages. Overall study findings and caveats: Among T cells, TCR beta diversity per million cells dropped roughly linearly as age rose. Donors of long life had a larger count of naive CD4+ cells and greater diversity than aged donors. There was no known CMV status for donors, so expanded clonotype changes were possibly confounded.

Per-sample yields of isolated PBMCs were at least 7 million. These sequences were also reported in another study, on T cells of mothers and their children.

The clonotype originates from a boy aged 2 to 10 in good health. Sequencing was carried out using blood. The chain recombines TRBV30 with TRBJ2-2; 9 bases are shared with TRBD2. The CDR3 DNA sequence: TGTGCCTGGAGTGAGAATAGCGGGAGCGACACCGGGGAGCTGTTTTTT. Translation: CAWSENSGSDTGELFF. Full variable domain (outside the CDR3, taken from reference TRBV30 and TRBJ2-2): SQTIHQWPATLVQPVGSPLSLECTVEGTSNPNLYWYRQAAGRGLQLLFYSVGIGQISSEVPQNLSASRPQDRQFILSSKKLLLSDSGFYLCAWSENSGSDTGELFFGEGSRLTVL.